Shown below are 27 T cell receptor beta chains from a single sample sequenced in a study of cytomegalovirus exposure and HLA in healthy donors. The primer mix had 60 Vbeta and 13 Jbeta primers. Sequencing was performed with immunoSEQ multiplex PCR; in TCRdb, only in-frame clones are kept and a portion is missing. The sample yields about 65,000 clones, approximately 60% seen once. Sequenced material: PBMCs. The receptors originated from a man aged 25-40 years in good health and CMV-seronegative.

The V gene is TRBV27, the J gene TRBJ1-2; D is unclear. There are 13 residues in the CDR3. The V gene's germline CDR1 is MNHEY and CDR2 SMNVEV (reference sequence). The V and J ends lost 3 bases and 8 bases respectively, with 13 bases between them. The DNA for the CDR3 is TGTGCCAGCAGTTTGGGCAGTAACTCCGGCTACACCTTC. This gives the protein CASSLGSNSGYTF.

This clone was detected a few times. The rearrangement joins TRBV4-1 to TRBJ1-1; 7 bases match TRBD1. Germline CDR1 and CDR2: MGHRA and YSYEKL. Trimming cost V 1 base and J 3 bases; bases outside gene matches: 5. There are 15 residues in the CDR3. The CDR3 loop is CASSQVPGGHTEAFF. CDR3 coding DNA: TGCGCCAGCAGCCAAGTTCCAGGGGGTCACACTGAAGCTTTCTTT.

This clone came up a few times. The gene calls are TRBV25-1 and TRBJ2-2; TRBD1 matches at 9 bases. The ends lost 4 bases at V and 3 bases at J; junction bases unmatched: 3. This CDR3 has 15 amino acids. Per the germline V gene, CDR1 is MGHDK and CDR2 is SYGVNS. The CDR3: CASSARTGDTGELFF. The DNA of the CDR3 is TGTGCCAGCAGTGCCCGGACAGGGGACACCGGGGAGCTGTTTTTT.

Only a few counts were recorded for this clone. The chain joins TRBV7-9 to TRBJ2-1; TRBD1 matches at 9 bases. The V gene end was trimmed by 5 bases and the J gene end by 3 bases; junction bases not matched to a gene: 14. Germline CDR1 is SEHNR and CDR2 is FQNEAQ (reference sequence). This CDR3 has 18 amino acids. The CDR3 loop is CASSRADLQGARYNEQFF. The CDR3 DNA is TGTGCCAGCAGCCGCGCAGATTTACAGGGGGCCCGCTACAATGAGCAGTTCTTC.

The CDR3: CATSQGDRDEKLFF. The CDR3 DNA is TGTGCCACCTCGCAAGGGGATCGGGATGAAAAACTGTTTTTT. This chain uses TRBV6-5 with TRBJ1-4; the D gene is possibly TRBD1 (5 bases). V was trimmed by 10 bases and J by 6 bases, leaving 18 bases between them. Germline V gene lookup returns CDR1 MNHEY and CDR2 SVGAGI. The CDR3 contains 14 residues.

The rearrangement links TRBV2 to TRBJ2-7; 8 nucleotides line up with TRBD2. The germline V gene encodes CDR1 SNHLY and CDR2 FYNNEI. The CDR3 extends over 14 amino acids. V shed 2 bases and J 6 bases; nucleotides not matched to a gene: 6. CDR3 region: CASSELRGAGEQYF. In DNA, the CDR3 is TGTGCCAGCAGTGAACTGCGGGGGGCTGGCGAGCAGTACTTC.

V usage is TRBV4-1 and J usage is TRBJ1-5; D is uncertain. The CDR3 is 14 amino acids. V lost 1 base and J lost 5, with 9 bases in between. The germline V gene has CDR1 MGHRA and CDR2 YSYEKL. The CDR3 loop is CASSQGHNYQPQHF. The CDR3, as DNA: TGCGCCAGCAGCCAAGGTCACAATTATCAGCCCCAGCATTTT.

V and J are TRBV5-4 and TRBJ2-5, with 8 bases identical to TRBD2. CDR3 size: 13 residues. The germline CDR1 and CDR2 sequences are SGHNT and YYREEE (reference sequence). J was trimmed by 5 bases and V by 6 bases; bases with no gene match: 6. The CDR3 DNA reads TGTGCCAGCACCCGGGGGGGCCTGGAGACCCAGTACTTC. As protein: CASTRGGLETQYF.

The J gene is TRBJ1-2, the V gene TRBV7-2; D perhaps matches TRBD1 (5 bases). Between the trimmed V and J ends, which lost 6 bases and 4 bases, there was a span of 15 bases. The CDR3 has 14 residues. Germline lookup yields CDR1 SGHTA and CDR2 FQGNSA. CDR3 protein: CASRAGGDSYGYTF. CDR3 DNA: TGTGCCAGCAGAGCAGGAGGGGACTCCTATGGCTACACCTTC.

The chain links TRBV7-9 to TRBJ2-5; D is perhaps TRBD2 (6 bases). Germline V lookup: CDR1 SEHNR, CDR2 FQNEAQ (reference sequence). This CDR3 contains 14 residues. V was shortened by 0 bases and J by 5 bases, with 10 bases between the two germline ends. CDR3 in DNA: TGTGCCAGCAGCTTAGCGGGCGGGGCGGAGACCCAGTACTTC. Amino acids: CASSLAGGAETQYF.

This clone was counted once. This chain uses TRBV29-1 with TRBJ2-3, with D possibly TRBD1 on 5 matching bases. Germline CDR1 is SQVTM and CDR2 is ANQGSEA. The CDR3 has 17 amino acids. With 3 bases removed from V and 0 bases from J, the gap between germline ends came to 19 bases. The CDR3 spells CSVDWGFWQGSTDTQYF. CDR3 bases: TGCAGCGTTGACTGGGGTTTTTGGCAGGGTAGCACAGATACGCAGTATTTT.

In its sample, this clone was seen a few times. This chain joins TRBV30 and TRBJ2-1; D might be TRBD2 (5 bases). Trimming took off 3 bases at V and 8 bases at J, with 11 bases between the two ends. The CDR3 contains 12 residues. Per germline, CDR1 GTSNPN and CDR2 SVGIG (reference sequence). CDR3 sequence reads: CAWSGIRDEQFF. CDR3 nucleotide sequence: TGTGCCTGGAGCGGGATTCGCGATGAGCAGTTCTTC.

The J gene is TRBJ1-4, the V gene TRBV19, with TRBD1 as a possible D gene (5 bases). The CDR3 totals 19 residues. Trimming shortened V by 3 bases and J by 0 bases, and 20 bases separated the two germline ends. The germline V gene has CDR1 LNHDA and CDR2 SQIVND (reference sequence). This CDR3 is CASSILGPQGTPTNEKLFF. DNA for the CDR3: TGTGCCAGTAGTATTTTGGGCCCGCAGGGAACACCAACTAATGAAAAACTGTTTTTT.

The chain is built from TRBV9 and TRBJ1-2, with unresolved D. This CDR3 is built from 14 residues. Germline V gives CDR1 SGDLS, CDR2 YYNGEE. Trimming cost V 3 bases and J 2 bases, with 11 bases left between them. The CDR3 sequence: CASSGGSANYGYTF. In DNA, the CDR3 is TGTGCCAGCAGCGGCGGCAGCGCAAACTATGGCTACACCTTC.

The chain joins TRBV7-2 to TRBJ2-5; D remains unclear. The CDR3 totals 11 residues. V dropped 3 bases and J dropped 4 bases, with 3 bases sitting between them. Germline V gene lookup returns CDR1 SGHTA and CDR2 FQGNSA. CDR3 DNA sequence: TGTGCCAGCAGCTTCGGAGAGACCCAGTACTTC. Translation gives CASSFGETQYF.

J is TRBJ2-7 and V is TRBV5-8, with TRBD1 matching 7 bases. Per the germline V gene, CDR1 is SGHTS and CDR2 is YDEGEE. Trimming cost V 6 bases and J 3 bases; bases outside gene matches: 3. The CDR3 extends over 12 amino acids. The CDR3 here is CASTGDSYEQYF. In nucleotides, the CDR3 is TGTGCCAGCACCGGGGACAGCTACGAGCAGTACTTC.

This clone came up a few times. The chain links TRBV6-5 to TRBJ1-4; D remains ambiguous. Trimming stripped 4 bases from V and 5 bases from J, with 14 bases between. This CDR3 has 15 amino acids. CDR1 is MNHEY, CDR2 SVGAGI, per germline. The CDR3 loop is CASSSTGGRNEKLFF. The DNA for the CDR3 is TGTGCCAGCAGTTCGACGGGAGGAAGGAATGAAAAACTGTTTTTT.

This sequence joins TRBV13 and TRBJ2-5; possibly TRBD1 for D (6 bases). CDR1 is PRHDT, CDR2 FYEKMQ, per germline (reference sequence). V was shortened by 5 bases and J by 1 base, with 11 bases between the two germline ends. The CDR3 has 14 amino acids. The CDR3 nucleotides are TGTGCCAGCAGCCCCAGACAGGTCCAAGAGACCCAGTACTTC. It translates to CASSPRQVQETQYF.

The CDR3 sequence: CASSLDRVRDEQYF. The CDR3 nucleotides are TGCGCCAGCAGCCTGGACAGGGTAAGGGACGAGCAGTACTTC. The chain couples TRBV5-1 to TRBJ2-7; 8 bases are shared with TRBD1. Losses at the gene ends were 4 bases for V and 5 bases for J; bases not matched to a gene: 8. The CDR3 is 14 amino acids. Germline CDR1 is SGHRS and CDR2 is YFSETQ.

The chain links TRBV5-4 to TRBJ2-7, with a weak D call TRBD1 (6 bases). Trimming shortened V by 1 base and J by 2 bases, and 10 bases separated the two germline ends. Germline CDR1 and CDR2: SGHNT and YYREEE (reference sequence). This CDR3 is 14 amino acids long. CDR3 bases: TGTGCCAGCAGCTTGCGGACAGTTACCTACGAGCAGTACTTC. It encodes CASSLRTVTYEQYF.

The J gene is TRBJ2-2, the V gene TRBV27; D gene unclear. The length of the CDR3 is 12 residues. V was pared by 2 bases and J by 7 bases, with 5 bases between. Germline CDR1 reads MNHEY; CDR2 reads SMNVEV (reference sequence). The CDR3: CASSLPLGELFF. CDR3 bases: TGTGCCAGCAGTTTACCCCTCGGGGAGCTGTTTTTT.

This clone has only a few counts. The V gene is TRBV7-9, the J gene TRBJ1-2; D may be TRBD1 (5 bases). The CDR3 has 14 residues. Trimming removed 1 base from V and 3 bases from J, with 9 bases in between. Germline values: CDR1 SEHNR, CDR2 FQNEAQ (reference sequence). The CDR3 loop reads CASSLGGADYGYTF. CDR3 bases: TGTGCCAGCAGCTTAGGGGGCGCAGACTATGGCTACACCTTC.

The genes are TRBV11-2 and TRBJ2-5; possible D gene TRBD2, 7 bases. Germline CDR1 reads SGHAT; CDR2 reads FQNNGV. This CDR3 contains 15 residues. The germline V and J ends were trimmed by 5 bases and 1 base, with 14 bases remaining between them. The CDR3 reads CASSTYGGAQETQYF. The CDR3 coding sequence is TGTGCCAGCAGCACTTATGGGGGGGCCCAAGAGACCCAGTACTTC.

This sequence joins TRBV7-2 and TRBJ2-5; 7 bases are shared with TRBD1. Trimming removed 1 base from V and 4 bases from J; junction bases left unmatched: 3. CDR1 is SGHTA, CDR2 FQGNSA, per germline. The CDR3 loop spans 14 amino acids. CDR3 loop: CASSLDRGGETQYF. The CDR3 nucleotides read TGTGCCAGCAGCTTAGACAGGGGTGGAGAGACCCAGTACTTC. Filled out from reference TRBV7-2 and TRBJ2-5, the complete variable domain reads GAGVSQSPSNKVTEKGKDVELRCDPISGHTALYWYRQSLGQGLEFLIYFQGNSAPDKSGLPSDRFSAERTGGSVSTLTIQRTQQEDSAVYLCASSLDRGGETQYFGPGTRLLVL.

The chain is built from TRBV29-1 and TRBJ1-2; D perhaps matches TRBD1 (5 bases). The CDR3 has 11 amino acids. From germline, CDR1 is SQVTM and CDR2 ANQGSEA. V gave up 1 base and J gave up 7 bases, with 7 bases separating them. The CDR3 DNA reads TGCAGCGTTGAAGTGGGGGGTGGCTACACCTTC. This gives the protein CSVEVGGGYTF.

V and J are TRBV5-1 and TRBJ2-5; 10 bases line up with TRBD1. Germline V gene sequence: CDR1 SGHRS, CDR2 YFSETQ. CDR3 length: 15 amino acids. V lost 0 bases, J lost 3 bases, and 2 bases stayed unmatched. The CDR3 nucleotides are TGCGCCAGCAGCTTGGGGGGGACAGGGGAAGAGACCCAGTACTTC. Translated, it gives CASSLGGTGEETQYF.

The gene calls are TRBV20-1 and TRBJ2-5; the D is unclear. CDR3 length equals 11 residues. Deletions cut 0 bases from V and 5 bases from J, with 4 bases between. The germline gives CDR1 DFQATT, CDR2 SNEGSKA (reference sequence). CDR3 residues: CSARDSETQYF. Here the CDR3 DNA reads TGCAGTGCTAGAGATAGTGAGACCCAGTACTTC.